A selection of T cell receptor beta chains follows, all from one sample in a study of cytomegalovirus exposure and HLA in healthy donors. This table comes from immunoSEQ multiplex PCR, and its TCRdb copy is limited to in-frame clones, with some not included. The sample has under 150,000 clones, around 79% seen once. Sequencing was carried out using PBMCs. All receptors come from a woman in her twenties or thirties in good health and CMV-seropositive. The CDR3 runs from the conserved cysteine through the conserved F or W. D genes are given only for firm matches. For some rows the clone size is stated as once, few or many, or as a class when expanded; others skip it.

cdr3_aa | cdr3_nt | j_call | v_call | d_call | clone_size
CASSISGGGQETQYF | TGTGCCAGTAGTATATCTGGGGGGGGGCAAGAGACCCAGTACTTC | TRBJ2-5 | TRBV19 | TRBD2 | -
CASSTEDRKNIQYF | TGTGCCAGTAGTACCGAGGACAGAAAAAACATTCAGTACTTC | TRBJ2-4 | TRBV19 | - | once
CASSQKDREITGELFF | TGTGCCAGCAGCCAGAAGGACAGAGAAATCACCGGGGAGCTGTTTTTT | TRBJ2-2 | TRBV7-9 | - | -
CASTVRLAGLETQYF | TGTGCCAGCACCGTTAGACTAGCGGGGTTGGAGACCCAGTACTTC | TRBJ2-5 | TRBV13 | TRBD2 | -
CASSPVAGGAETQYF | TGTGCCAGCAGCCCCGTAGCTGGGGGCGCGGAGACCCAGTACTTC | TRBJ2-5 | TRBV7-2 | - | few
CASSGRGLSAQPQHF | TGTGCCAGCAGCGGCAGGGGCCTCTCCGCTCAGCCCCAGCATTTT | TRBJ1-5 | TRBV2 | - | -
CASSQDPPSGDTDTQYF | TGCGCCAGCAGCCAAGATCCCCCTAGCGGGGACACAGATACGCAGTATTTT | TRBJ2-3 | TRBV4-3 | TRBD2 | -
CASRQGLREQYF | TGTGCCAGCAGGCAGGGTCTTCGCGAGCAGTACTTC | TRBJ2-7 | TRBV28 | - | -
CASSQDSSVNTEAFF | TGTGCCAGCAGCCAAGATTCTTCGGTTAACACTGAAGCTTTCTTT | TRBJ1-1 | TRBV4-2 | - | -
CASNPPGQGVTEAFF | TGTGCCAGCAACCCACCGGGACAGGGGGTGACTGAAGCTTTCTTT | TRBJ1-1 | TRBV2 | TRBD1 | few
CSGRQESTDTQYF | TGCAGCGGCCGACAGGAAAGCACAGATACGCAGTATTTT | TRBJ2-3 | TRBV29-1 | - | -
CASSPLLGVLYEQYF | TGCGCCAGCAGCCCCCTCCTCGGGGTGCTCTACGAGCAGTACTTC | TRBJ2-7 | TRBV5-1 | - | -
CSVVGSEKLFF | TGCAGCGTTGTCGGTAGTGAAAAACTGTTTTTT | TRBJ1-4 | TRBV29-1 | - | -
CASKISMNTEAFF | TGTGCCAGCAAAATCTCTATGAACACTGAAGCTTTCTTT | TRBJ1-1 | TRBV28 | - | once
CASSEGQIDAYEQYF | TGTGCCAGCAGTGAAGGACAGATCGACGCCTACGAGCAGTACTTC | TRBJ2-7 | TRBV2 | - | -
CASSRGGLEEKLFF | TGTGCCAGCAGCCGAGGGGGTTTGGAGGAAAAACTGTTTTTT | TRBJ1-4 | TRBV7-8 | - | few
CASSLLGDSNYGYTF | TGTGCCAGCAGCTTGCTGGGGGACTCTAACTATGGCTACACCTTC | TRBJ1-2 | TRBV5-4 | - | -
CASSQGQPYEQYF | TGTGCCAGCAGCCAAGGACAGCCCTACGAGCAGTACTTC | TRBJ2-7 | TRBV11-2 | - | -
CASTRREGRTEAFF | TGTGCCAGCACACGGCGGGAGGGGAGGACTGAAGCTTTCTTT | TRBJ1-1 | TRBV5-5 | - | -
CASSATGIDHEQYF | TGTGCCAGCAGCGCGACAGGGATTGACCACGAGCAGTACTTC | TRBJ2-7 | TRBV9 | TRBD1 | -
CASSPTPGGPLHF | TGTGCCAGCAGCCCCACCCCGGGGGGCCCCCTCCACTTT | TRBJ1-6 | TRBV7-3 | - | once
CASSPRQNYNSPLHF | TGTGCCAGCAGCCCAAGACAGAACTATAATTCACCCCTCCACTTT | TRBJ1-6 | TRBV5-5 | - | -
CAISPGAGQLTDTQYF | TGTGCCATCAGCCCGGGGGCGGGACAGTTAACAGATACGCAGTATTTT | TRBJ2-3 | TRBV10-3 | - | -
CSVEGFQGASTDTQYF | TGCAGCGTTGAAGGATTCCAGGGTGCGAGCACAGATACGCAGTATTTT | TRBJ2-3 | TRBV29-1 | - | -
CASSAIQGGFQHF | TGTGCCAGCAGCGCTATTCAGGGAGGATTTCAGCATTTT | TRBJ1-5 | TRBV9 | - | -
CASSQTGGYNEQFF | TGCGCCAGCAGCCAGACAGGGGGATACAATGAGCAGTTCTTC | TRBJ2-1 | TRBV4-3 | TRBD1 | -
CASSLRQGTAYEQYF | TGCGCCAGCAGCCTCCGACAGGGGACCGCCTACGAGCAGTACTTC | TRBJ2-7 | TRBV4-3 | TRBD1 | -
CSASGGTPDTQYF | TGCAGCGCTAGCGGGGGGACGCCAGATACGCAGTATTTT | TRBJ2-3 | TRBV29-1 | TRBD2 | -
CASSPDTPLGQYF | TGTGCCAGCTCACCGGACACACCCTTGGGGCAGTACTTC | TRBJ2-7 | TRBV18 | - | -
CASSSPGGQTYNEQFF | TGTGCCAGCAGCTCCCCGGGGGGTCAGACCTACAATGAGCAGTTCTTC | TRBJ2-1 | TRBV5-5 | TRBD2 | -
CASSQTSGGANNEQFF | TGTGCCAGCAGCCAAACTAGCGGGGGGGCGAACAATGAGCAGTTCTTC | TRBJ2-1 | TRBV7-6 | TRBD2 | -
CASSQGGKPRTEAFF | TGTGCCAGCAGCCAGGGAGGGAAGCCTAGGACTGAAGCTTTCTTT | TRBJ1-1 | TRBV14 | - | -
CASRRQERYTF | TGTGCCAGCAGGAGACAGGAGCGCTACACCTTC | TRBJ1-2 | TRBV2 | - | few
CATSRGHSNQPQHF | TGTGCCACCAGCAGAGGACATAGCAATCAGCCCCAGCATTTT | TRBJ1-5 | TRBV15 | - | -
CASSPTGSSGNTIYF | TGTGCCAGCAGCCCCACAGGGTCCTCCGGAAACACCATATATTTT | TRBJ1-3 | TRBV7-2 | - | -
CASSYFRNTEAFF | TGTGCCAGCAGTTACTTTCGGAACACTGAAGCTTTCTTT | TRBJ1-1 | TRBV6-6 | - | -
CASSPLKGTGNTIYF | TGCGCCAGCAGCCCCCTTAAGGGGACTGGAAACACCATATATTTT | TRBJ1-3 | TRBV4-1 | - | -
CASSQDTSGGLTDTQYF | TGCGCCAGCAGCCAAGATACTAGCGGGGGGCTCACAGATACGCAGTATTTT | TRBJ2-3 | TRBV4-3 | TRBD2 | -
CASSLGDRVYEQYF | TGCGCCAGCAGCTTGGGAGACAGGGTATACGAGCAGTACTTC | TRBJ2-7 | TRBV5-1 | TRBD1 | -
CASSVRSYEQYF | TGTGCCAGCAGTGTACGGAGCTACGAGCAGTACTTC | TRBJ2-7 | TRBV2 | - | -
CASSSRGGGFYGYTF | TGTGCCAGCAGCTCAAGGGGAGGAGGCTTCTATGGCTACACCTTC | TRBJ1-2 | TRBV5-6 | - | -
CASSRGFADGYTF | TGTGCCAGCAGCAGGGGGTTTGCGGATGGCTACACCTTC | TRBJ1-2 | TRBV5-6 | - | once
CASSGGTGGGLPYEQYF | TGCGCCAGCAGCGGGGGGACAGGGGGCGGACTTCCCTACGAGCAGTACTTC | TRBJ2-7 | TRBV5-1 | TRBD1 | -
CASSPSPHEGGYTF | TGCGCCAGCAGCCCCAGCCCGCATGAGGGTGGCTACACCTTC | TRBJ1-2 | TRBV5-1 | - | -
CASSLPAGGEQFF | TGCGCCAGCAGCTTACCAGCGGGGGGTGAGCAGTTCTTC | TRBJ2-1 | TRBV5-1 | TRBD2 | -
CASSFGGSGRETQYF | TGCGCCAGCAGCTTCGGCGGGTCAGGGAGGGAGACCCAGTACTTC | TRBJ2-5 | TRBV5-1 | - | -
CASGPGTGGGTEAFF | TGTGCCAGCGGACCGGGGACAGGGGGTGGGACTGAAGCTTTCTTT | TRBJ1-1 | TRBV7-2 | TRBD1 | few
CASSRGAVTGELFF | TGTGCCAGTTCCAGGGGGGCGGTCACCGGGGAGCTGTTTTTT | TRBJ2-2 | TRBV7-2 | - | -
CASSIPGGASSGNTIYF | TGTGCCAGTAGTATACCCGGAGGGGCCAGCTCTGGAAACACCATATATTTT | TRBJ1-3 | TRBV19 | - | -
CASSQAPGGGALLETQYF | TGCGCCAGCAGCCAAGCCCCCGGAGGGGGGGCCTTACTTGAGACCCAGTACTTC | TRBJ2-5 | TRBV4-1 | - | few
CASSRRAGMSSYEQYF | TGTGCCAGCAGTAGAAGGGCAGGGATGAGCTCCTACGAGCAGTACTTC | TRBJ2-7 | TRBV2 | - | -